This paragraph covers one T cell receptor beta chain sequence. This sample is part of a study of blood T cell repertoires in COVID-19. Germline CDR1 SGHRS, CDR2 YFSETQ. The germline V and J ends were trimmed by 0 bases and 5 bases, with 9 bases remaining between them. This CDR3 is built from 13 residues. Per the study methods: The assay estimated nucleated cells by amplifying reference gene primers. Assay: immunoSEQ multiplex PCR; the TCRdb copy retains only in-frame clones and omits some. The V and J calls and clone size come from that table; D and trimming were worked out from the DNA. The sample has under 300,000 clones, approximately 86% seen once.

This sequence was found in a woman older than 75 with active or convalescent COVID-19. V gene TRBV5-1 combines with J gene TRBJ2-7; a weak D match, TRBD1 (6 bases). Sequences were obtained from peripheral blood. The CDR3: CASSLGQANEQYF. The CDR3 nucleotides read TGCGCCAGCAGCTTGGGACAGGCCAACGAGCAGTACTTC.